Listed here is a single TCR beta chain. Sequenced by immunoSEQ multiplex PCR; TCRdb stores in-frame clones only, minus some. The sample includes roughly 60,000 clones, more than 85% of them seen just once. This sample is part of a study of cytomegalovirus exposure and HLA in healthy donors. This CDR3 contains 15 residues. V was pared by 0 bases and J by 2 bases, with 11 bases between. CDR1 is SGDLS, CDR2 YYNGEE, per germline. Sequenced material: PBMCs. This TCR came from a woman aged 25 to 45 in good health and CMV-seronegative. The chain recombines TRBV9 with TRBJ1-1, with TRBD1 as a possible D gene (6 bases). In DNA form, the CDR3 reads TGTGCCAGCAGCGTAGCAGGGGAACTAAACACTGAAGCTTTCTTT. It encodes CASSVAGELNTEAFF.